This T cell receptor beta chain was observed in a study of T cell repertoires in cytomegalovirus infection (dated by TCRdb to the late 2010s). Some background on the complete study: Donor HLA type was relevant to the analysis, as public TCR beta signatures indicated carriage of CMV infection together with the matching HLA type.

Sequencing relied on an Illumina HiSeq 1500. The raw public data were reprocessed by TCRdb itself: fastp quality trimming at Q25, MiXCR clonotype calling, in-frame beta chains only. Rows are combined by CDR3 protein, so each entry shows the most common genes and DNA. The sample table holds more than 400,000 distinct CDR3 sequences, of which about 25% were seen once. The ten largest make up under 15% of the sample. As for this clonotype: The antigen this receptor binds is unknown. Per-base qualities were not stored, and no clone one base away is much larger.

Here is what the overall study found, with its caveats: Cumulative frequency of public TCR beta family members discriminated carriers of CMV infection plus the relevant HLA type in this cohort and an independent approximately 360-donor cohort. In the ex vivo response, HLA-C-restricted CMV-specific TCR beta clonotypes were dominant, and in two of eight donors the single most frequent clonotype came from this HLA-C-restricted group.

The CDR3 runs 15 residues from the cysteine to the phenylalanine. CDR3 DNA only is kept here, 45 bases in frame from base 1. Per the germline V gene (reference sequence), DFQATT is the CDR1 and SNEGSKA is the CDR2. At the junction V is shortened by 5 bases and J by 0 bases, with 14 bases in between. The chain couples TRBV20-1 to TRBJ2-1, and perhaps TRBD1 as D gene, on 6 matching bases. Input material: PBMCs. The TCR was taken from a human donor in good health (CMV status not recorded). Some clones in this sample may be carry-over from other donors' samples. The nucleotide sequence is given as TGCAGTGCTGAGGGGGTGGTTAGCTCCTACAATGAGCAGTTCTTC. Its amino acids are CSAEGVVSSYNEQFF.